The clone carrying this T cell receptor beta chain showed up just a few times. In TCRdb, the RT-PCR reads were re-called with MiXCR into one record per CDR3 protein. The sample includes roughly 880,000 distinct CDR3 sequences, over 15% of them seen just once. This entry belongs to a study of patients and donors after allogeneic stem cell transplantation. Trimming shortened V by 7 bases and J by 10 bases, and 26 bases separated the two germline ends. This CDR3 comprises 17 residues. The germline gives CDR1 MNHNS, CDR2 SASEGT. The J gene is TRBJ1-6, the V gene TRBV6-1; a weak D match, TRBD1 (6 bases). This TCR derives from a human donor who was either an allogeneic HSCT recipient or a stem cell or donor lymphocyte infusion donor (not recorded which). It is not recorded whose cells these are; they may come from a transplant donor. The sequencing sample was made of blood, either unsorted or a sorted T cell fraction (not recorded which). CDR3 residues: CASNQPLIGQKQSPLHF. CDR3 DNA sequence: TGTGCCAGCAACCAACCCCTAATCGGACAGAAGCAATCACCCCTCCACTTT.